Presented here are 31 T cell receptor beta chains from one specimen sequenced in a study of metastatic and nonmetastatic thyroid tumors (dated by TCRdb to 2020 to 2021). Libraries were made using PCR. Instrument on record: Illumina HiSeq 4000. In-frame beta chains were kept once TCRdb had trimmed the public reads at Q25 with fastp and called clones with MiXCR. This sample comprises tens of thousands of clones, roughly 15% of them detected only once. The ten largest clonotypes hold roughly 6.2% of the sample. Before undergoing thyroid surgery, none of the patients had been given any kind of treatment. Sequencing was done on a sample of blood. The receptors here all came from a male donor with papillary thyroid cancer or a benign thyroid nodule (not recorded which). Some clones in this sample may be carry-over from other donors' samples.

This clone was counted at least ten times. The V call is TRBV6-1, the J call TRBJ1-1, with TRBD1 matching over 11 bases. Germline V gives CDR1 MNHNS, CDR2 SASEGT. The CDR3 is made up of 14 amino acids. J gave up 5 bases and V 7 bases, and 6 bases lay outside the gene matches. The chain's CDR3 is CASKVGQGGTEAFF. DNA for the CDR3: TGTGCCAGCAAAGTGGGACAGGGGGGGACTGAAGCTTTCTTT.

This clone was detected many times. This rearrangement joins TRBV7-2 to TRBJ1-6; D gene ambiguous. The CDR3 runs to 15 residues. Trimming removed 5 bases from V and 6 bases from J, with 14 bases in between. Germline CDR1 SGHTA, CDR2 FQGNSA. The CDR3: CASSTWASGNSPLHF. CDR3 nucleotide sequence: TGTGCCAGCAGCACTTGGGCTTCCGGTAATTCACCCCTCCACTTT. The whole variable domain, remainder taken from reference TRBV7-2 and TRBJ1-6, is GAGVSQSPSNKVTEKGKDVELRCDPISGHTALYWYRQSLGQGLEFLIYFQGNSAPDKSGLPSDRFSAERTGGSVSTLTIQRTQQEDSAVYLCASSTWASGNSPLHFGNGTRLTVT.

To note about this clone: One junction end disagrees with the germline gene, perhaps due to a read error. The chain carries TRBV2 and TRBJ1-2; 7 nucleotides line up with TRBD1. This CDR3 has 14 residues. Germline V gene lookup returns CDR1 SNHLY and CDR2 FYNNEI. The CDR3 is CASSNYRGDYCYTF. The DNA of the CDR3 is TGTGCCAGCAGTAACTACAGGGGAGACTATTGCTACACCTTC. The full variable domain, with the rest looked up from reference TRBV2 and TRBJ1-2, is EPEVTQTPSHQVTQMGQEVILRCVPISNHLYFYWYRQILGQKVEFLVSFYNNEISEKSEIFDDQFSVERPDGSNFTLKIRSTKLEDSAMYFCASSNYRGDYCYTFGSGTRLTVV.

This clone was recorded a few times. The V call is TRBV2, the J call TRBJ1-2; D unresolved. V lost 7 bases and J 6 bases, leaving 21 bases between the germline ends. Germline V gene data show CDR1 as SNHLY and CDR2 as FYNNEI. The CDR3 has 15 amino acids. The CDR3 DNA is TGTGCCAGCATTTATTCCCCCGCCGACCGGGATGGCTACACCTTC. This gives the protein CASIYSPADRDGYTF.

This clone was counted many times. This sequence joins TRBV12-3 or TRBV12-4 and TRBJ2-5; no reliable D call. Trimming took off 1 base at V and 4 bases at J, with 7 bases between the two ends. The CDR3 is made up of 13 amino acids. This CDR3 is CASSLGNVETQYF. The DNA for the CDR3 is TGTGCCAGCAGTTTAGGGAATGTAGAGACCCAGTACTTC.

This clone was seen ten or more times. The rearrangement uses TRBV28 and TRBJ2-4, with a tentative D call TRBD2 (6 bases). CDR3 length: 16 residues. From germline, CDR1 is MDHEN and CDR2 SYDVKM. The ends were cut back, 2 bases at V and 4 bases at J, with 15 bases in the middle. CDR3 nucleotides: TGTGCCAGCAGTTTAATTGTATCGGGAGATAAAAACATTCAGTACTTC. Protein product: CASSLIVSGDKNIQYF.

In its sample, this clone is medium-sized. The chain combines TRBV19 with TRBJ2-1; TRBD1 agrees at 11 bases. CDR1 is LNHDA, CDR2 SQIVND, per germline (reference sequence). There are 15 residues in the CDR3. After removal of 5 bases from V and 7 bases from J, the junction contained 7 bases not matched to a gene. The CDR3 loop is CASSVGQGAFNEQFF. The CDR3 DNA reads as TGTGCCAGTAGTGTCGGACAGGGGGCCTTTAATGAGCAGTTCTTC.

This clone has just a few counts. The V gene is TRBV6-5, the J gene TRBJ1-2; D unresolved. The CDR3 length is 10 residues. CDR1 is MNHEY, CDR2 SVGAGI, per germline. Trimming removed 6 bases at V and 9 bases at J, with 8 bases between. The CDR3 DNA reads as TGTGCCAGCAGGGATGACTGCTACACCTTC. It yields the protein CASRDDCYTF.

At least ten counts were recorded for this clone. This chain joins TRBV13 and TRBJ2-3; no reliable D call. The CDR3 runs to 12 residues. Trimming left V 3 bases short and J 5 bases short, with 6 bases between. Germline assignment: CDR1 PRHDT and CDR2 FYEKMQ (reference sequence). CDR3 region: CASSFVLDTQYF. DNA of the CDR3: TGTGCCAGCAGCTTCGTTTTAGATACGCAGTATTTT.

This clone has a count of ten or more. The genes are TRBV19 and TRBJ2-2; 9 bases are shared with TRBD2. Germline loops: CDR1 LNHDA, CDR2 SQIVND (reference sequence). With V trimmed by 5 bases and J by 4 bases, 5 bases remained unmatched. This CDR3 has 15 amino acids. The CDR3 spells CASSAGLAPTGELFF. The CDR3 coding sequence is TGTGCCAGTAGTGCGGGACTAGCCCCCACCGGGGAGCTGTTTTTT. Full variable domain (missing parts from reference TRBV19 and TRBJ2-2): DGGITQSPKYLFRKEGQNVTLSCEQNLNHDAMYWYRQDPGQGLRLIYYSQIVNDFQKGDIAEGYSVSREKKESFPLTVTSAQKNPTAFYLCASSAGLAPTGELFFGEGSRLTVL.

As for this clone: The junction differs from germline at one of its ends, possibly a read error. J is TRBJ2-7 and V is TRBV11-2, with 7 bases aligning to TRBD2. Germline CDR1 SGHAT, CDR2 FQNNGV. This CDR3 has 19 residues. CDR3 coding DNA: TGTGCTAGCATCTTAGAAGATTTGGCACTAGCGTTACCTACCTACGAGCAGTACTTC. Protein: CASILEDLALALPTYEQYF.

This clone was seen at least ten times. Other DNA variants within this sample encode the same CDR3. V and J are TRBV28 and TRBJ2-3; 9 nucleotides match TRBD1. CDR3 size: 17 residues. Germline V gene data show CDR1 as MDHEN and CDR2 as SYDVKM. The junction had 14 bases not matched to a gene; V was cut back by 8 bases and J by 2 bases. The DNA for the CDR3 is TGTGCCAGCCAGCCTCCCGACAGGGGGATTATCACAGATACGCAGTATTTT. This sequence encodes CASQPPDRGIITDTQYF.

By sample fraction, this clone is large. The CDR3 loop is CASSDRGPTWQYF. The CDR3 DNA sequence: TGTGCCAGCAGTGACAGGGGGCCTACGTGGCAGTACTTC. V gene TRBV6-1 combines with J gene TRBJ2-7; 8 nucleotides match TRBD1. This CDR3 spans 13 amino acids. Germline loops: CDR1 MNHNS, CDR2 SASEGT. Germline trimming cut 3 bases from V and 9 bases from J; bases unmatched to any gene: 7.

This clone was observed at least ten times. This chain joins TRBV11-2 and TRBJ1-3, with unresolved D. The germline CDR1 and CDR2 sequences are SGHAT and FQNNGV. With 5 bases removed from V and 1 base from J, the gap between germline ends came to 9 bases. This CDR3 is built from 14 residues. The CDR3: CASSRHLSGNTIYF. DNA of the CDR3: TGTGCCAGCAGCCGACACTTGTCTGGAAACACCATATATTTT. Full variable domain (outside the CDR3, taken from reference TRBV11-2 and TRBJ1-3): EAGVAQSPRYKIIEKRQSVAFWCNPISGHATLYWYQQILGQGPKLLIQFQNNGVVDDSQLPKDRFSAERLKGVDSTLKIQPAKLEDSAVYLCASSRHLSGNTIYFGEGSWLTVV.

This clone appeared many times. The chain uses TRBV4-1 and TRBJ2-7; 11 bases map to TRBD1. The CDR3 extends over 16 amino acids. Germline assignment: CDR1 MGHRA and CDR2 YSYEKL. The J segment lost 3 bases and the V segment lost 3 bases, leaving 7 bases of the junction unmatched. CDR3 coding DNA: TGCGCCAGCAGCCACGAAGGACAGGGGGCCTTCTACGAGCAGTACTTC. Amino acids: CASSHEGQGAFYEQYF.

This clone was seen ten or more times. CDR3 region: CASSPYSGSILTWDNEQFF. The CDR3 bases are TGTGCCAGCTCACCGTATAGCGGCTCTATACTGACGTGGGACAATGAGCAGTTCTTC. The chain combines TRBV18 with TRBJ2-1; D is perhaps TRBD2 (6 bases). Trimming cost V 3 bases and J 5 bases, with 26 bases left between them. Germline V gene data show CDR1 as KGHSH and CDR2 as LQKENI. The CDR3 runs 19 residues. The complete variable domain, with remaining parts taken from reference TRBV18 and TRBJ2-1, reads NAGVMQNPRHLVRRRGQEARLRCSPMKGHSHVYWYRQLPEEGLKFMVYLQKENIIDESGMPKERFSAEFPKEGPSILRIQQVVRGDSAAYFCASSPYSGSILTWDNEQFFGPGTRLTVL.

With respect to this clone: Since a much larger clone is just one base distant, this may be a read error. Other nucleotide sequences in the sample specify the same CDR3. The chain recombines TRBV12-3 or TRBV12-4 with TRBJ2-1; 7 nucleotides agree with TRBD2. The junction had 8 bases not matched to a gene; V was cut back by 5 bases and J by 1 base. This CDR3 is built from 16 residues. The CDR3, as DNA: TGTGCCAGCAGTCTCCCCCCGGGGGGTTCCTACAATGAGCAGTTCTTC. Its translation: CASSLPPGGSYNEQFF.

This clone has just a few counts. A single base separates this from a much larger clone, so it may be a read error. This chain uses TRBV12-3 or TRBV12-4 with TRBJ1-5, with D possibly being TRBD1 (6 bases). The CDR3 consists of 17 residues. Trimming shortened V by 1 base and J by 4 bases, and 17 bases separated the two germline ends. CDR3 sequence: CASSLDLVWTENQPQHF. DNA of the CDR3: TGTGCCAGCAGTTTAGATTTGGTATGGACAGAAAATCAGCCCCAGCATTTT.

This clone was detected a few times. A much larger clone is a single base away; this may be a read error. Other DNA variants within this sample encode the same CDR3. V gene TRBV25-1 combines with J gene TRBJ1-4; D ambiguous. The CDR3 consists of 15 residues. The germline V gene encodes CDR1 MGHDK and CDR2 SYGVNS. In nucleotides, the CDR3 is TGTGCCAGCAGTGAAGGGTATACAACTAATGAAAAACTGTTCTTT. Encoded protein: CASSEGYTTNEKLFF.

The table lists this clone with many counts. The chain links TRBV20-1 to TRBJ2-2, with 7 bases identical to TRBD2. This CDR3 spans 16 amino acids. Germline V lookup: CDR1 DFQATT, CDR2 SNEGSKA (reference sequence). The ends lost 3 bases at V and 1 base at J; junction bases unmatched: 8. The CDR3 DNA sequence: TGCAGTGCTAGGCCCGAGGAGCGGGGGAACACCGGGGAGCTGTTTTTT. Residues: CSARPEERGNTGELFF.

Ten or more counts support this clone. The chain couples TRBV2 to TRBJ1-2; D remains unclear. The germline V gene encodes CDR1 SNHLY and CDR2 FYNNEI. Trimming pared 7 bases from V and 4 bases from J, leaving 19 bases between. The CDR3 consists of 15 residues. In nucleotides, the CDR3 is TGTGCCAGCAATATACAGCGCAACCCAACCTATGGCTACACCTTC. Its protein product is CASNIQRNPTYGYTF.

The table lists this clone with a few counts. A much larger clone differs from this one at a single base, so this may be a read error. CDR3 nucleotide sequence: TGTGCCGGCTCACCGGACAGCCAAGAGACCCAGTACTTC. Residues: CAGSPDSQETQYF. This rearrangement joins TRBV18 to TRBJ2-5; weak D call: TRBD1 (6 bases). Germline V gene sequence: CDR1 KGHSH, CDR2 LQKENI. This CDR3 contains 13 residues.

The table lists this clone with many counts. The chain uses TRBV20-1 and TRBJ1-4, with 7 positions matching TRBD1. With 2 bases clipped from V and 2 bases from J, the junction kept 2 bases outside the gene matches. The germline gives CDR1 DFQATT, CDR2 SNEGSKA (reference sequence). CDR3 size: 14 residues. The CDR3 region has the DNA TGCAGTGCTAGATCAGGGGGGACTAATGAAAAACTGTTTTTT. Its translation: CSARSGGTNEKLFF.

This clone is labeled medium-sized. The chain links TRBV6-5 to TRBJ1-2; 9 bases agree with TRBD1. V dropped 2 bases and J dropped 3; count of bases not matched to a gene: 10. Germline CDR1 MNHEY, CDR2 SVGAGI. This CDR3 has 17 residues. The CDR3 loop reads CASSYPATWTGDYGYTF. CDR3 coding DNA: TGTGCCAGCAGTTACCCGGCAACTTGGACAGGGGACTATGGCTACACCTTC.

The CDR3 region is CASSYSIPTGTEAFF. DNA for the CDR3: TGTGCCAGCAGTTACTCGATCCCCACAGGGACTGAAGCTTTCTTT. V is TRBV6-2 or TRBV6-3 and J is TRBJ1-1; perhaps TRBD1 as D (6 bases). Looked up from germline, CDR1 is MNHEY and CDR2 is SVGEGT. The ends were cut back, 0 bases at V and 5 bases at J, with 13 bases in the middle. The CDR3 extends over 15 amino acids.

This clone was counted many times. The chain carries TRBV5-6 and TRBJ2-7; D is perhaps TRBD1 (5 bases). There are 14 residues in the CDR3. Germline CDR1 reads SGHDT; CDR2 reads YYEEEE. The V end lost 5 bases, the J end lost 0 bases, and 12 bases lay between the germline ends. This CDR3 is CASRAQGSSYEQYF. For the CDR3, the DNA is TGTGCCAGCAGGGCCCAGGGCAGCTCCTACGAGCAGTACTTC.

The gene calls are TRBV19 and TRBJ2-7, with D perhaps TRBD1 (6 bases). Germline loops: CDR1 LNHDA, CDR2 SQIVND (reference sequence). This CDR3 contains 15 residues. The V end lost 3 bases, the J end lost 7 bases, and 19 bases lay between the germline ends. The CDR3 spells CASSISVGAAPEQYF. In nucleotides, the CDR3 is TGTGCCAGTAGTATCTCGGTGGGGGCCGCTCCAGAGCAGTACTTC. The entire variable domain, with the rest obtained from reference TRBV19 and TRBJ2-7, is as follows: DGGITQSPKYLFRKEGQNVTLSCEQNLNHDAMYWYRQDPGQGLRLIYYSQIVNDFQKGDIAEGYSVSREKKESFPLTVTSAQKNPTAFYLCASSISVGAAPEQYFGPGTRLTVT.

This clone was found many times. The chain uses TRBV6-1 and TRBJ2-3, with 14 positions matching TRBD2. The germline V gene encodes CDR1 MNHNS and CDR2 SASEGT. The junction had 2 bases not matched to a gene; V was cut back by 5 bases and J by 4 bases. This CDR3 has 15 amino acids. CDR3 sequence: CASSRTSGGPDTQYF. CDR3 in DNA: TGTGCCAGCAGTAGGACTAGCGGGGGGCCAGATACGCAGTATTTT.

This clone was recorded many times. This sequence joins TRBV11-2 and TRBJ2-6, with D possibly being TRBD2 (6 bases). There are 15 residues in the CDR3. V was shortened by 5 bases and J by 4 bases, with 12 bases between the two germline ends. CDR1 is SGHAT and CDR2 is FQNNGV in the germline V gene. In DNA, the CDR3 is TGTGCCAGCAGCCGGAGGGAGGCCGGGGCCAACGTCCTGACTTTC. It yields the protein CASSRREAGANVLTF.

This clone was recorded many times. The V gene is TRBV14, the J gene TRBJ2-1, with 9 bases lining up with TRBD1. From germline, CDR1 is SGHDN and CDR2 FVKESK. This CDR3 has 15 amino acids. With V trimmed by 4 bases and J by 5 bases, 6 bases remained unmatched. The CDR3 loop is CASSPYRGLHNEQFF. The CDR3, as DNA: TGTGCCAGCAGCCCGTACAGGGGGCTGCACAATGAGCAGTTCTTC.

The CDR3 coding sequence is TGTGCCAGCAGCACACCGGGACTAGCGGGGGAAGAGCAGTACTTC. Translation gives CASSTPGLAGEEQYF. The V gene is TRBV12-3 or TRBV12-4, the J gene TRBJ2-7; 14 nucleotides line up with TRBD2. CDR3 size: 15 residues. With 6 bases clipped from V and 7 bases from J, the junction kept 8 bases outside the gene matches.